The sequence of this TCR beta chain was determined in a study of graft-versus-host responses after intestinal transplantation. The study, taken as a whole, reports: Peak circulating GvH clone levels tracked with early post-transplant HvG declines.

Libraries were prepared by immunoSEQ multiplex PCR; TCRdb keeps only in-frame clonotypes and omits some of them. The sample contains about 7,400 clones, more than 30% of which appear only once. The researchers put 200,000 CFSE-labeled responder cells into plates with 200,000 irradiated, violet-dye-labeled stimulator cells. CDR1 and CDR2 (germline): SEHNR, FQNEAQ (reference sequence). The CDR3 contains 14 residues. With 5 bases removed from V and 2 bases from J, the gap between germline ends came to 11 bases. The sample here was alloreactive CD8+ T cells from a mixed lymphocyte reaction culture, taken before transplantation. Subset defined: CFSE-low proliferating T cells sorted from roughly 6-day pre-transplant mixed lymphocyte reaction (GvH or HvG direction). This chain links TRBV7-9 with TRBJ2-3; weak D call: TRBD2 (5 bases). The source is a human patient who was an organ donor for intestinal transplantation. CDR3 nucleotide sequence: TGTGCCAGCAGCCCCCCTAGCTACACAGATACGCAGTATTTT. Protein sequence: CASSPPSYTDTQYF.